This T cell receptor beta chain is drawn from a study of early T cells in non-severe SARS-CoV-2 infection. Study-level information: Unsorted whole blood bulk RNA was sequenced, with unpaired chains.

The sample holds a few counts of this clonotype. Its specificity is not known. V lost 1 base to trimming and J lost 3 bases; unmatched junction nucleotides: 8. This CDR3 contains 15 residues. CDR1 DFQATT and CDR2 SNEGSKA come from the germline V gene (reference sequence). Regarding the study as a whole: Anti-spike CD8 responses were favored by VDJdb matching, which missed private and CD4 specificities.

TCRdb used MiXCR to reprocess the 5' RACE reads, holding one entry per CDR3 protein. The sample yields 42,000 or so distinct CDR3 sequences, about 5.9% seen once. Sequencing was performed on whole blood, taken at baseline. This receptor was identified in an adult who was a healthcare worker with PCR-confirmed SARS-CoV-2 infection or an uninfected control (not recorded which). V usage is TRBV20-1 and J usage is TRBJ2-5; TRBD2 agrees at 7 bases. CDR3 loop: CSARAWRGIEETQYF. The CDR3 region has the DNA TGCAGTGCTAGAGCATGGCGGGGGATAGAAGAGACCCAGTACTTC.